This entry describes one TCR beta chain. No antigen is known for it. 5'RACE primed from the constant segment yielded TCR alpha and TCR beta cDNA libraries bearing sample barcodes and UMIs. TCRdb analysed the 5' RACE reads with MiXCR anew, one entry per CDR3 protein. The sample shows about 350,000 distinct CDR3 sequences, roughly an eighth of them seen only once. This CDR3 spans 14 amino acids. V gave up 5 bases and J gave up 0 bases, with 11 bases separating them. These data belong to a study of T-cell memory formation after mild COVID-19. Study at large: TCR clusters were largely donor specific. Study-level points and caveats: Within pre-infection memory, some responding clones were found, suggesting cross-reactive memory joined.

The chain uses TRBV12-3 or TRBV12-4 and TRBJ2-7, with D tentatively TRBD1 (6 bases). The origin of this receptor is a man aged 18-30 years who had mild COVID-19 (a few samples of this study predate the infection). Cell type and time point are not known. Sequencing was performed on PBMCs or a T cell subset sorted from them (not recorded which). CDR3 protein: CASSLTGTSYEQYF. The CDR3 bases are TGTGCCAGCAGTCTAACAGGGACCTCCTACGAGCAGTACTTC.